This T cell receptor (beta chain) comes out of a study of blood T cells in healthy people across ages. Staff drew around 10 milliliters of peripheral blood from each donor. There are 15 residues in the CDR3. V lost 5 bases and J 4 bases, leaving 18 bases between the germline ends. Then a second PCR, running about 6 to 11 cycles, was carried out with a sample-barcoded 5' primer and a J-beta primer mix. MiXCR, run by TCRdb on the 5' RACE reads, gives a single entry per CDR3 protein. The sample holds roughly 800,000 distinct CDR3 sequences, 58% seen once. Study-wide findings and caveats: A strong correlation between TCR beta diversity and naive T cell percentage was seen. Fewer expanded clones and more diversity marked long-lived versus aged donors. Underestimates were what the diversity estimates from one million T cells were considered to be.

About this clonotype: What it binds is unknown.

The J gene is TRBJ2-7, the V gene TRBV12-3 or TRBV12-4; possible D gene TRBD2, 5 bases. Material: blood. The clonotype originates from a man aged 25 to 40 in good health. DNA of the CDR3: TGTGCCAGCAGTAACCTGTCGGGGAGCGGATACGAGCAGTACTTC. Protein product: CASSNLSGSGYEQYF.